A single sample is the source of the 11 T cell receptor beta chains below, sequenced in a study of cytomegalovirus exposure and HLA in healthy donors. With 60 Vbeta and 13 Jbeta primers, the PCR was carried out. Repertoires were generated with immunoSEQ multiplex PCR, while TCRdb's copy carries only in-frame clones and drops some. The sample holds some 100,000 clones, roughly 83% seen once. Sequenced: PBMCs. The receptors derive from a female donor in good health and CMV-seropositive.

Regarding this clone: The same CDR3 also results from other DNA sequences found in this sample. This chain links TRBV7-2 with TRBJ2-7; 9 bases fit TRBD1. The trim removed 1 base at V and 2 bases at J, leaving 0 bases unmatched. This CDR3 spans 14 amino acids. Looked up from germline, CDR1 is SGHTA and CDR2 is FQGNSA. CDR3 region: CASSLGQGAYEQYF. The CDR3 DNA is TGTGCCAGCAGCTTAGGACAGGGGGCCTACGAGCAGTACTTC.

The chain employs TRBV19 and TRBJ2-2; 9 nucleotides agree with TRBD1. The CDR3 has 15 residues. V was pared by 5 bases and J by 8 bases, with 9 bases of the junction left unmatched. Germline V gene sequence: CDR1 LNHDA, CDR2 SQIVND (reference sequence). In DNA form, the CDR3 reads TGTGCCAGTAGTGCCGGGACAGGGCTGTATGGGGAGCTGTTTTTT. Protein product: CASSAGTGLYGELFF.

The rearrangement links TRBV6-5 to TRBJ1-2; D possibly corresponds to TRBD1 (6 bases). Trimming took off 6 bases at V and 7 bases at J, with 9 bases between the two ends. Per the germline V gene, CDR1 is MNHEY and CDR2 is SVGAGI. The CDR3 has 11 residues. The CDR3: CASRTGSGYTF. The CDR3 DNA follows: TGTGCCAGCAGGACAGGCTCTGGCTACACCTTC.

The V gene is TRBV20-1, the J gene TRBJ2-7; D uncertain. This CDR3 has 11 amino acids. Germline values: CDR1 DFQATT, CDR2 SNEGSKA (reference sequence). Between the trimmed V and J ends, which lost 5 bases and 6 bases, there was a span of 11 bases. Written as DNA, the CDR3 is TGCAGTGCTTCGCCAGTTTCCGAGCAGTACTTC. As protein: CSASPVSEQYF.

This chain uses TRBV7-2 with TRBJ2-2; TRBD2 agrees at 11 bases. CDR3 length: 16 residues. Looked up from germline, CDR1 is SGHTA and CDR2 is FQGNSA. Germline trimming cut 5 bases from V and 6 bases from J; bases unmatched to any gene: 8. This CDR3 is CASSRALLAGAGELFF. CDR3 sequence (DNA): TGTGCCAGCAGCAGGGCCCTACTAGCGGGGGCCGGGGAGCTGTTTTTT.

V gene TRBV4-1 combines with J gene TRBJ1-4, with D perhaps TRBD1 (6 bases). V lost 6 bases and J 11 bases, leaving 10 bases between the germline ends. The CDR3 loop spans 11 amino acids. From germline, CDR1 is MGHRA and CDR2 YSYEKL. The CDR3 DNA follows: TGCGCCAGCAGGTACAGGGAGAAACTGTTTTTT. Protein: CASRYREKLFF.

This clone was detected once. The chain is built from TRBV18 and TRBJ2-5; 7 bases are a match to TRBD2. The CDR3 loop spans 19 amino acids. V trimming: 3 bases; J trimming: 2 bases; junction bases outside the gene matches: 18. The germline V gene has CDR1 KGHSH and CDR2 LQKENI. The CDR3 sequence is CASSPSHLLALGGQETQYF. The DNA of the CDR3 is TGTGCCAGCTCACCCTCCCACCTCCTAGCGTTGGGGGGGCAAGAGACCCAGTACTTC.

This chain connects TRBV6-5 to TRBJ1-4, with D perhaps matching TRBD1 (5 bases). The CDR3 sequence is 14 residues long. Germline CDR1 MNHEY, CDR2 SVGAGI. Trimming removed 1 base at V and 3 bases at J, with 6 bases between. CDR3 bases: TGTGCCAGCAGTTACTGGGGGGCTAATGAAAAACTGTTTTTT. It specifies CASSYWGANEKLFF.

The CDR3 DNA reads TGTGCCAGCAGCGACCCGGGCTACAATGAGCAGTTCTTC. Its translation: CASSDPGYNEQFF. The chain couples TRBV9 to TRBJ2-1; D is unresolved. V lost 3 bases, J lost 3 bases, and 7 bases lay in between. This CDR3 is 13 amino acids long. The germline V gene has CDR1 SGDLS and CDR2 YYNGEE.

This chain joins TRBV4-1 and TRBJ1-1; D remains unclear. CDR3 length: 15 residues. V was shortened by 1 base and J by 6 bases, with 15 bases between the two germline ends. Germline V gives CDR1 MGHRA, CDR2 YSYEKL. The CDR3 DNA sequence: TGCGCCAGCAGCCAAGGGCAGGTAGGTGGGCCTGAAGCTTTCTTT. Its translation is CASSQGQVGGPEAFF.

The chain links TRBV5-6 to TRBJ1-1; 9 nucleotides align to TRBD1. From germline, CDR1 is SGHDT and CDR2 YYEEEE. The junction had 13 bases not matched to a gene; V was cut back by 0 bases and J by 1 base. The CDR3 contains 19 residues. CDR3 coding DNA: TGTGCCAGCAGCTTGGTAGGACAGGGGTCAGGAAAGGGGAACACTGAAGCTTTCTTT. Its translation is CASSLVGQGSGKGNTEAFF.